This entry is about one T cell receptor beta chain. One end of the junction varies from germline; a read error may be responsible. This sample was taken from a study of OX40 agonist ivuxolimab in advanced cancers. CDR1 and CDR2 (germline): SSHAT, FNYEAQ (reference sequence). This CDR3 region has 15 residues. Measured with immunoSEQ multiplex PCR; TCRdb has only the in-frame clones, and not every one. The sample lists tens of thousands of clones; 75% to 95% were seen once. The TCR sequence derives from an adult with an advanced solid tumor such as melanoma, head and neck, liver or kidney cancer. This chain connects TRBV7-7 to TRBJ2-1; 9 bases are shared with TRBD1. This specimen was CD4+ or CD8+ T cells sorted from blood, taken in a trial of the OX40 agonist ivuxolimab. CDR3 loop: CASSSSPGQGNEQFF. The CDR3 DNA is TGTGCTAGCAGTTCTTCTCCGGGACAGGGAAATGAGCAGTTCTTC. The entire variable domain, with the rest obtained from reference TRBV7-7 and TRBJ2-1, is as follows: GAGVSQSPRYKVTKRGQDVTLRCDPISSHATLYWYQQALGQGPEFLTYFNYEAQPDKSGLPSDRFSAERPEGSISTLTIQRTEQRDSAMYRCASSSSPGQGNEQFFGPGTRLTVL.